This T cell receptor (beta chain) was documented in a study of blood T cell repertoires in COVID-19 (dated by TCRdb to about 2020). Concerning the study at large: Samples from collaborators originated in the United States, Italy and Spain and spanned both the acute and convalescent phases of COVID-19. The material from the prospective study consisted of cDNA or gDNA derived from T cells, B-cell-depleted T cells, or PBMCs. The dataset comprised deeply sampled blood TCRbeta repertoires from subjects exposed to, actively infected with, or recovered from COVID-19. The repertoires were released in a freely available public database intended as a resource for research on the immune response to SARS-CoV-2. The samples were drawn from two sources: the first 160 participants of the ongoing ImmuneRACE study, and 1,254 subjects contributed by 6 global collaborators. A de-identified subject ID, COVID-19 status, age in years and sex were almost always included in the sample metadata. Where available, HLA class I and class II types were obtained from metadata supplied by the sample provider rather than from assay-based typing.

Broad study findings and their caveats: Clinical and demographic metadata were provided uncurated, with the amount varying by source and participant.

V loses 4 bases, J loses 3 bases, and the germline ends lie 15 bases apart. The germline V gene gives CDR1 as MDHEN and CDR2 as SYDVKM. The CDR3 measures 16 amino acids from cysteine to phenylalanine. Only the CDR3 DNA stays, 48 bases, in frame from base 1. Collaborating institutions collected whole blood in K2EDTA tubes following their own protocols. For TCRbeta analysis, collaborators shipped samples in one of three forms: frozen whole blood, isolated PBMCs, or DNA extracted from either of those sample types. TCRbeta CDR3 regions were amplified from genomic DNA by means of the immunoSEQ Assay, a bias-controlled multiplex PCR. The original pipeline was this. The number of nucleated cells in each sample was estimated by amplification of reference gene primers within the assay. To quantify the absolute abundance of each unique TCRbeta CDR3 rearrangement, sequence reads were collapsed and filtered. For each sample, productive Simpson clonality was calculated as the square root of Simpson's diversity index across productive rearrangements. Drawn from immuneACCESS, this table holds only the in-frame rearrangements with V and J called that TCRdb kept. Clones are partly lost; checked studies trace under half to an unresolved V gene and leave the rest unexplained. That table is the source of V, J and clone size, and D and trimming were worked out from the DNA. The sample table records about 75,000 clones; roughly 70% of these occur just once. The leading ten clones occupy just over 2.5% of the sample.

Details on this clone: The antigen it recognizes is unknown. Base qualities are not provided; no much larger clone lies one nucleotide away.

What was sequenced was peripheral blood. The sequence is built from TRBV28 and TRBJ1-4; perhaps TRBD1 is the D gene, with 5 bases matching. The sequence was obtained from a human donor with acute or convalescent COVID-19. The donor label of this sample is uncertain. CDR3 protein: CASSSPGRGSNEKLFF. In nucleotides, the sequence is TGTGCCAGCAGTTCCCCGGGGCGGGGCTCTAATGAAAAACTGTTTTTT. Joined to the reference TRBV28 and TRBJ1-4 proteins, this CDR3 gives the full variable domain: DVKVTQSSRYLVKRTGEKVFLECVQDMDHENMFWYRQDPGLGLRLIYFSYDVKMKEKGDIPEGYSVSREKKERFSLILESASTNQTSMYLCASSSPGRGSNEKLFFGSGTQLSVL.